Presented here are 21 T cell receptor beta chains from one specimen sequenced in a study of blood T cells in healthy people across ages. Primers used in a second PCR of about 6 to 11 cycles were a sample-barcoded 5' primer and a J-beta primer mix. TCRdb re-called the 5' RACE reads with MiXCR, one entry per CDR3 protein. The sample records fewer than 2,000,000 distinct CDR3 sequences, 30% to 40% being singletons. Sequenced: blood. These receptors originate from a human donor in good health.

This clonotype was seen only a few times. The J gene is TRBJ1-2, the V gene TRBV20-1; a weak D match, TRBD1 (6 bases). The CDR3 is 13 residues long. The germline V gene has CDR1 DFQATT and CDR2 SNEGSKA (reference sequence). With 3 bases removed from V and 4 bases from J, the gap between germline ends came to 12 bases. In DNA form, the CDR3 reads TGCAGTGCTAGGACGGACAGCACCTATGGCTACACCTTC. Translation: CSARTDSTYGYTF.

The chain combines TRBV6-2 or TRBV6-3 with TRBJ2-1; 7 bases align to TRBD2. The CDR3 is 16 amino acids. V lost 2 bases, J lost 8 bases, and 12 bases stayed unmatched. CDR1 is MNHEY, CDR2 SVGEGT, per germline. The CDR3 loop reads CASSYPGGGKRDEQFF. CDR3 in DNA: TGTGCCAGCAGTTACCCCGGCGGGGGTAAAAGGGATGAGCAGTTCTTC.

This chain uses TRBV28 with TRBJ2-4, with 12 nucleotides matching TRBD1. The J call may be wrong; the DNA end is better matched by TRBJ2-7. The CDR3 is 15 amino acids. The germline V gene encodes CDR1 MDHEN and CDR2 SYDVKM. Written as DNA, the CDR3 is TGTGCCAGCAGTCCCATGGGACAGGGGGCGAACGAGCAGTACTTC. Translation: CASSPMGQGANEQYF.

The rearrangement uses TRBV7-6 and TRBJ2-1; D is ambiguous. The CDR3 is 16 residues long. Trimming cost V 5 bases and J 1 base, with 15 bases left between them. The V gene's germline CDR1 is SGHVS and CDR2 FNYEAQ. In nucleotides, the CDR3 is TGTGCCAGCAGCCAATCCCGGAGCAAATCCTACAATGAGCAGTTCTTC. Translation: CASSQSRSKSYNEQFF.

The V gene is TRBV7-6, the J gene TRBJ2-1; 9 bases fit TRBD2. The CDR3 runs to 17 residues. Trimming removed 1 base from V and 4 bases from J; junction bases left unmatched: 8. Germline V gene lookup returns CDR1 SGHVS and CDR2 FNYEAQ. The CDR3 DNA reads TGTGCCAGCAGCTTAGGCTCCAGACTAGCGGATTACAATGAGCAGTTCTTC. Its translation is CASSLGSRLADYNEQFF.

The gene calls are TRBV20-1 and TRBJ2-1; 9 bases are shared with TRBD1. The germline CDR1 and CDR2 sequences are DFQATT and SNEGSKA (reference sequence). V dropped 5 bases and J dropped 15; count of bases not matched to a gene: 11. The CDR3 has 12 residues. CDR3 bases: TGCAGTGCTCGATCTGACAGGGGGAACGGGTTCTTC. This translates into CSARSDRGNGFF.

This clonotype showed up just a few times. The CDR3 DNA follows: TGTGCCAGCCGTCAGGGGTTTATAGGAGAGACCCAGTACTTC. Protein: CASRQGFIGETQYF. The genes are TRBV5-5 and TRBJ2-5; TRBD1 might be the D (6 bases). Germline lookup yields CDR1 SGHKS and CDR2 YYEKEE (reference sequence). The CDR3 consists of 14 residues. V lost 7 bases to trimming and J lost 4 bases, with 17 bases between them. Drawing the rest from reference TRBV5-5 and TRBJ2-5, the complete variable domain is DAGVTQSPTHLIKTRGQQVTLRCSPISGHKSVSWYQQVLGQGPQFIFQYYEKEERGRGNFPDRFSARQFPNYSSELNVNALLLGDSALYLCASRQGFIGETQYFGPGTRLLVL.

The rearrangement uses TRBV12-3 or TRBV12-4 and TRBJ2-4; the D gene is possibly TRBD1 (5 bases). The CDR3 spans 22 residues. Trimming took off 5 bases at V and 0 bases at J, with 32 bases between the two ends. The CDR3 sequence: CASSPIRLDSSDPKLAKNIQYF. Written as DNA, the CDR3 is TGTGCCAGCAGTCCTATAAGACTCGACAGCTCGGATCCTAAATTAGCCAAAAACATTCAGTACTTC.

This clonotype was detected only a few times. J is TRBJ1-2 and V is TRBV6-6, with TRBD1 matching over 8 bases. V was pared by 6 bases and J by 8 bases, with 11 bases of the junction left unmatched. The CDR3 sequence is 14 residues long. Germline CDR1 and CDR2: MNHNY and SVGAGI (reference sequence). CDR3: CASSPVGQGGGYTF. CDR3 DNA sequence: TGTGCCAGCAGCCCGGTCGGACAGGGAGGGGGCTACACCTTC.

The V and J genes are TRBV29-1 and TRBJ1-2, with a tentative D call TRBD1 (6 bases). Germline loops: CDR1 SQVTM, CDR2 ANQGSEA. The CDR3 totals 14 residues. With 2 bases removed from V and 6 bases from J, the gap between germline ends came to 16 bases. The CDR3 DNA reads TGCAGCGTTGAAAGGGGCAGGGGCTACGATGGCTACACCTTC. Translating gives CSVERGRGYDGYTF. Looking up the rest from reference TRBV29-1 and TRBJ1-2 gives the full variable domain: SAVISQKPSRDICQRGTSLTIQCQVDSQVTMMFWYRQQPGQSLTLIATANQGSEATYESGFVIDKFPISRPNLTFSTLTVSNMSPEDSSIYLCSVERGRGYDGYTFGSGTRLTVV.

This clonotype was recorded a few times. The chain combines TRBV11-1 with TRBJ2-1; D possibly uses TRBD1 or TRBD2 (5 bases each). Germline CDR1 SGHAT, CDR2 FQDESV (reference sequence). The CDR3 has 15 residues. Trimming removed 3 bases at V and 5 bases at J, with 14 bases between. CDR3 DNA: TGTGCCAGCAGCTTCGGGCAGGGAGACGACAATGAGCAGTTCTTC. This encodes CASSFGQGDDNEQFF.

A remark on this clonotype: The junction differs from germline at one of its ends, possibly a read error. The V call is TRBV7-2, the J call TRBJ2-1; D ambiguous. Looked up from germline, CDR1 is SGHTA and CDR2 is FQGNSA. The CDR3 has 13 amino acids. CDR3 loop: CASTRSPRVEQFF. CDR3 nucleotides: TGTGCGAGCACCCGCTCCCCTCGAGTAGAGCAGTTCTTC.

The chain employs TRBV6-7 and TRBJ2-1, with 7 nucleotides matching TRBD2. TRBV6-7 counts as an open reading frame of uncertain function. The CDR3 runs to 20 residues. With 5 bases clipped from V and 3 bases from J, the junction kept 22 bases outside the gene matches. The CDR3 region has the DNA TGTGCCAGCAGTATCCGTCGGGAGGTCAGGACACAAGTACGCTACAATGAGCAGTTCTTC. This gives the protein CASSIRREVRTQVRYNEQFF.

V gene TRBV18 combines with J gene TRBJ1-4, with a tentative D call TRBD1 (6 bases). Germline V CDR1 and CDR2: KGHSH, LQKENI. The CDR3 totals 15 residues. Between the trimmed V and J ends, which lost 6 bases and 7 bases, there was a span of 18 bases. The CDR3 region has the DNA TGTGCCAGCTCGAAGCAGCGGGACATAGGTGAAAAACTGTTTTTT. As protein: CASSKQRDIGEKLFF.

CDR3 DNA sequence: TGTGCCTGGGAGGGGTCCAAAAACATTCAGTACTTC. Its translation: CAWEGSKNIQYF. The chain links TRBV30 to TRBJ2-4; TRBD1 or TRBD2 may be the D gene (5 bases each). The CDR3 has 12 residues. Per germline, CDR1 GTSNPN and CDR2 SVGIG (reference sequence). V was clipped by 5 bases and J by 2 bases, with 7 bases between them.

This clonotype has a handful of counts. V and J are TRBV7-9 and TRBJ2-1; 10 bases are shared with TRBD2. From germline, CDR1 is SEHNR and CDR2 FQNEAQ (reference sequence). This CDR3 has 17 residues. After removal of 2 bases from V and 4 bases from J, the junction contained 8 bases not matched to a gene. The DNA for the CDR3 is TGTGCCAGCAGCTTATCCTCTAGCGGGGGTTCGTACAATGAGCAGTTCTTC. This codes for CASSLSSSGGSYNEQFF.

The chain employs TRBV20-1 and TRBJ2-3; 9 bases match TRBD2. V lost 4 bases, J lost 5 bases, and 10 bases stayed unmatched. CDR3 length equals 15 residues. CDR1 is DFQATT and CDR2 is SNEGSKA in the germline V gene (reference sequence). The CDR3 loop is CSANWLAGLGDTQYF. In DNA form, the CDR3 reads TGCAGTGCTAACTGGCTAGCGGGGTTGGGAGATACGCAGTATTTT.

V gene TRBV7-2 combines with J gene TRBJ1-3; D not certain. The V gene's germline CDR1 is SGHTA and CDR2 FQGNSA. The CDR3 sequence is 14 residues long. V was cut by 5 bases and J by 0 bases, with 8 bases left in between. The CDR3 reads CASSVTSSGNTIYF. The CDR3 DNA reads as TGTGCCAGCAGCGTTACTAGCTCTGGAAACACCATATATTTT. The variable domain in full, completed from reference TRBV7-2 and TRBJ1-3, reads GAGVSQSPSNKVTEKGKDVELRCDPISGHTALYWYRQSLGQGLEFLIYFQGNSAPDKSGLPSDRFSAERTGGSVSTLTIQRTQQEDSAVYLCASSVTSSGNTIYFGEGSWLTVV.

The V call is TRBV7-2, the J call TRBJ1-4; 10 bases map to TRBD1. The CDR3 totals 14 residues. In germline, CDR1 is SGHTA, CDR2 FQGNSA. V lost 5 bases to trimming and J lost 8 bases; unmatched junction nucleotides: 5. CDR3 sequence (DNA): TGTGCCAGCAGCATGGACAGGGGGAGGGAAAAACTGTTTTTT. The encoded protein is CASSMDRGREKLFF.

The V call is TRBV6-2 or TRBV6-3, the J call TRBJ2-5; 9 bases are shared with TRBD2. Germline V gives CDR1 MNHEY, CDR2 SVGEGT. The ends lost 6 bases at V and 5 bases at J; junction bases unmatched: 10. This CDR3 is 15 amino acids long. CDR3 coding DNA: TGTGCCAGCAGCGAGACCGGGACTAGCTTTGAGACCCAGTACTTC. This translates into CASSETGTSFETQYF.

The chain couples TRBV5-5 to TRBJ2-4, with unresolved D. Germline CDR1 SGHKS, CDR2 YYEKEE (reference sequence). The V and J ends lost 5 bases and 13 bases respectively, with 16 bases between them. The CDR3 spans 12 residues. The CDR3 here is CASSFEAKEQYF. The CDR3 nucleotides are TGTGCCAGCAGTTTTGAAGCTAAGGAGCAGTACTTC.